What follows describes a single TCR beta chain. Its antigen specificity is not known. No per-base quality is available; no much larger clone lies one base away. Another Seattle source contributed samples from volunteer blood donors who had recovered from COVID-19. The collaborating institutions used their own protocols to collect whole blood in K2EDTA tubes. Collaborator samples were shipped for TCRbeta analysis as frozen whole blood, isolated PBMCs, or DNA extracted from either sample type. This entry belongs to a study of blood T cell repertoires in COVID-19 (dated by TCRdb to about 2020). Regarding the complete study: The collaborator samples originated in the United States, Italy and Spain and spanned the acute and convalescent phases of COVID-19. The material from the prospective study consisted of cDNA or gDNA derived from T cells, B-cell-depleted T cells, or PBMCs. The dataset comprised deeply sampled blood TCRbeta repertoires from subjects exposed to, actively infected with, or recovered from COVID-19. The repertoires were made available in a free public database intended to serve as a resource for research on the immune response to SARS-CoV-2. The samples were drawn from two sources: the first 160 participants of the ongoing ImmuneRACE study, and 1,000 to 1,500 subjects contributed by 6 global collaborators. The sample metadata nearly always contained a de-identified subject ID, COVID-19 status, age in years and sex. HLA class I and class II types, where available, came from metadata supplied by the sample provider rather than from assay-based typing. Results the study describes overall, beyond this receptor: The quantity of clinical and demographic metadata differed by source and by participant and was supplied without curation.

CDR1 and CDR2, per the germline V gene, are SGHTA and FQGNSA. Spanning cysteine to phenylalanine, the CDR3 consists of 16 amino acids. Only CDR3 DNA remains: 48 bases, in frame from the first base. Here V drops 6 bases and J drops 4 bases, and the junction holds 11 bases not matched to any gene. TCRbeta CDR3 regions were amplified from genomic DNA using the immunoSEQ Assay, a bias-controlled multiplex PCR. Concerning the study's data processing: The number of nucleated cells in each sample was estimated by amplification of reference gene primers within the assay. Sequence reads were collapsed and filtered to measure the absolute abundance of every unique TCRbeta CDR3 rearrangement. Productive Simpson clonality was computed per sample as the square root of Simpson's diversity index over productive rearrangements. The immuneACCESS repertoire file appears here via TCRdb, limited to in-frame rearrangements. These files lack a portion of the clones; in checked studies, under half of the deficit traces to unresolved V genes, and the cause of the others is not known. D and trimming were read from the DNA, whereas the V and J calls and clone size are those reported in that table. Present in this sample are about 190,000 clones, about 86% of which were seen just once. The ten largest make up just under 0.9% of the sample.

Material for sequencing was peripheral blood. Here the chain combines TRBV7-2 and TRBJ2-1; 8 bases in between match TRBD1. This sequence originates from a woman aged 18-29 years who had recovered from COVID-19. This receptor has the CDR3 CASRVGGTGFYNEQFF. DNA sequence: TGTGCCAGCAGGGTGGGCGGGACAGGATTTTACAATGAGCAGTTCTTC.